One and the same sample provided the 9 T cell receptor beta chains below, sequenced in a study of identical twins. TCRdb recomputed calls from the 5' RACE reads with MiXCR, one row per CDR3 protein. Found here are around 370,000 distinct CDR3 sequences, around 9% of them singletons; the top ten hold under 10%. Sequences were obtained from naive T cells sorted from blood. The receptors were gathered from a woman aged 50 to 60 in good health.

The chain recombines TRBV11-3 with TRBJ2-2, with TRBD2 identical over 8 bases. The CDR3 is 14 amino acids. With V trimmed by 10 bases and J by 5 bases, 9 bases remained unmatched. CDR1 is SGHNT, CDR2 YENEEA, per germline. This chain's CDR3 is CATHPGLVTGELFF. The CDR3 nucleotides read TGTGCCACTCACCCGGGACTAGTAACCGGGGAGCTGTTTTTT.

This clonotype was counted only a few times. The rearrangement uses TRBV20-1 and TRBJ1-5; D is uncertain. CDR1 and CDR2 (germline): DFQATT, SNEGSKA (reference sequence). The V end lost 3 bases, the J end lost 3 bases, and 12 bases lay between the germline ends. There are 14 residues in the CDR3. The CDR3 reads CSARGGPLNQPQHF. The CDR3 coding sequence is TGCAGTGCTAGGGGTGGACCCCTCAATCAGCCCCAGCATTTT.

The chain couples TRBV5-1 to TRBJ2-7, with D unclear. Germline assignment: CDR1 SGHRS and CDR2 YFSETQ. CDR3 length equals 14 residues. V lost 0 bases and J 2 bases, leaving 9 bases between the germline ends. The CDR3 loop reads CASSLVGVPYEQYF. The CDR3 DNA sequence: TGCGCCAGCAGCTTGGTTGGGGTCCCCTACGAGCAGTACTTC.

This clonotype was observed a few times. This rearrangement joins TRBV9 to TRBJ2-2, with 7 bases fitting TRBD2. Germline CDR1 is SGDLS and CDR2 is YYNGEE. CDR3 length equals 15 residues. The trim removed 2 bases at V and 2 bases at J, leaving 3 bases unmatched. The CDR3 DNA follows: TGTGCCAGCAGCGTCCTAGCGGATAACACCGGGGAGCTGTTTTTT. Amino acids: CASSVLADNTGELFF.

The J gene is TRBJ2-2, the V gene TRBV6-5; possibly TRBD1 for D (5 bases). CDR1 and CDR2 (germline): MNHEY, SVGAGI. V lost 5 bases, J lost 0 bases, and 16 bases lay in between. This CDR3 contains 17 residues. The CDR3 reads CASSLYRIPANTGELFF. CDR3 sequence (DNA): TGTGCCAGCAGTCTCTACAGGATCCCCGCGAACACCGGGGAGCTGTTTTTT.

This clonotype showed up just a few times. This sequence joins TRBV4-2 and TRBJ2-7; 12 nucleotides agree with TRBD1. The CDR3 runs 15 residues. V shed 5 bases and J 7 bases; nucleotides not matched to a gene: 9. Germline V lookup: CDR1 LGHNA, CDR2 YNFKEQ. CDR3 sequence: CASSTQGQGAKEQYF. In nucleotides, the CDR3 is TGTGCCAGCAGCACTCAGGGACAGGGGGCAAAAGAGCAGTACTTC.

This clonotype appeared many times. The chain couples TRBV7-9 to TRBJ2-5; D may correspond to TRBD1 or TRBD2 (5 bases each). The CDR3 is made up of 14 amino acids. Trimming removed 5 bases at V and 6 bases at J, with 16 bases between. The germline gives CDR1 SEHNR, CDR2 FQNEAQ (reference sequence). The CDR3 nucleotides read TGTGCCAGCAGCCCCCCCTGGGGGAGCCAGACCCAGTACTTC. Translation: CASSPPWGSQTQYF. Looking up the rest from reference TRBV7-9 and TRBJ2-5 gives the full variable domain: DTGVSQNPRHKITKRGQNVTFRCDPISEHNRLYWYRQTLGQGPEFLTYFQNEAQLEKSRLLSDRFSAERPKGSFSTLEIQRTEQGDSAMYLCASSPPWGSQTQYFGPGTRLLVL.

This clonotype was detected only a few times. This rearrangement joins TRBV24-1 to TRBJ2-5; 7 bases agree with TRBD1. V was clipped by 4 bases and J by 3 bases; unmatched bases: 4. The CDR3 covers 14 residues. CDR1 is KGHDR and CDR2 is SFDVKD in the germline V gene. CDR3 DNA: TGTGCCACCAGTGACCTCGACAGGGAAGAGACCCAGTACTTC. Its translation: CATSDLDREETQYF.

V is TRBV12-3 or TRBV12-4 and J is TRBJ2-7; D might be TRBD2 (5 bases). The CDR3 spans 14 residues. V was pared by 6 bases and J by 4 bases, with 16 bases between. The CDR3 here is CASSPWRPQYEQYF. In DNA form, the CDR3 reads TGTGCCAGCAGCCCGTGGAGGCCCCAATACGAGCAGTACTTC.